These 30 T cell receptor beta chains originate from one sample sequenced in a study of T cell responses to AZD1222 COVID-19 vaccine. The method was immunoSEQ multiplex PCR; TCRdb's version includes in-frame clones alone and lacks a portion of them. In the table there are approximately 140,000 clones, about nine tenths of which are singletons. Sequencing was performed on peripheral blood, taken on day 0 of AZD1222 vaccination. The source of these receptors is an adult in good health.

The chain recombines TRBV9 with TRBJ2-1; 12 bases line up with TRBD2. The CDR3 has 14 residues. V dropped 3 bases and J dropped 8; count of bases not matched to a gene: 3. Looked up from germline, CDR1 is SGDLS and CDR2 is YYNGEE. CDR3 protein: CASSGTSGKHEQFF. In DNA form, the CDR3 reads TGTGCCAGCAGCGGGACTAGCGGGAAGCATGAGCAGTTCTTC. Combining the CDR3 with reference TRBV9 and TRBJ2-1 gives the whole variable domain DSGVTQTPKHLITATGQRVTLRCSPRSGDLSVYWYQQSLDQGLQFLIQYYNGEERAKGNILERFSAQQFPDLHSELNLSSLELGDSALYFCASSGTSGKHEQFFGPGTRLTVL.

The rearrangement uses TRBV5-1 and TRBJ2-6; D gene uncertain. Germline V lookup: CDR1 SGHRS, CDR2 YFSETQ. V was clipped by 4 bases and J by 4 bases, with 15 bases between them. There are 16 residues in the CDR3. CDR3 loop: CASSPEVGGGANVLTF. CDR3 nucleotides: TGCGCCAGCAGCCCTGAAGTGGGCGGAGGGGCCAACGTCCTGACTTTC. Combining the CDR3 with reference TRBV5-1 and TRBJ2-6 gives the whole variable domain KAGVTQTPRYLIKTRGQQVTLSCSPISGHRSVSWYQQTPGQGLQFLFEYFSETQRNKGNFPGRFSGRQFSNSRSEMNVSTLELGDSALYLCASSPEVGGGANVLTFGAGSRLTVL.

The chain recombines TRBV29-1 with TRBJ2-5; D unclear. V was shortened by 5 bases and J by 5 bases, with 9 bases between the two germline ends. This CDR3 contains 11 residues. CDR1 and CDR2 from the germline V gene are SQVTM and ANQGSEA. CDR3 coding DNA: TGCAGCGTTCGCAACGAGGAGACCCAGTACTTC. It codes for CSVRNEETQYF.

The rearrangement joins TRBV30 to TRBJ1-1, with D unclear. The CDR3 is 12 amino acids. Per the germline V gene, CDR1 is GTSNPN and CDR2 is SVGIG (reference sequence). V was cut by 2 bases and J by 4 bases, with 8 bases left in between. The CDR3 protein is CAWSPLSTEAFF. The CDR3 coding sequence is TGTGCCTGGAGTCCTCTCTCCACTGAAGCTTTCTTT. The full variable domain, its missing parts supplied by reference TRBV30 and TRBJ1-1, is SQTIHQWPATLVQPVGSPLSLECTVEGTSNPNLYWYRQAAGRGLQLLFYSVGIGQISSEVPQNLSASRPQDRQFILSSKKLLLSDSGFYLCAWSPLSTEAFFGQGTRLTVV.

J is TRBJ1-5 and V is TRBV7-9, with a tentative D call TRBD1 (6 bases). Germline CDR1 SEHNR, CDR2 FQNEAQ (reference sequence). The CDR3 has 15 residues. V was clipped by 0 bases and J by 9 bases, with 15 bases between them. This CDR3 is CASSLARGGRAPQHF. The CDR3 bases are TGTGCCAGCAGCTTAGCGAGGGGGGGCCGAGCGCCCCAGCATTTT.

This chain connects TRBV11-3 to TRBJ1-1; the D is unclear. Trimming stripped 1 base from V and 4 bases from J, with 4 bases between. CDR1 SGHNT and CDR2 YENEEA come from the germline V gene. This CDR3 spans 12 amino acids. This CDR3 reads CASSLVGTEAFF. The CDR3 DNA follows: TGTGCCAGCAGCTTAGTAGGCACTGAAGCTTTCTTT.

The chain employs TRBV19 and TRBJ1-1; the D is unclear. V shed 6 bases and J shed 6 bases, with 11 bases lying between them. The germline V gene has CDR1 LNHDA and CDR2 SQIVND (reference sequence). The CDR3 covers 12 residues. CDR3 residues: CASSNQGSEAFF. The CDR3 DNA sequence: TGTGCCAGTAGCAACCAAGGGTCTGAAGCTTTCTTT.

This clone has only a few counts. The chain links TRBV6-5 to TRBJ2-7; 7 bases agree with TRBD2. In germline, CDR1 is MNHEY, CDR2 SVGAGI. V shed 4 bases, J shed 4 bases, and the junction held 10 bases outside the gene matches. The CDR3 consists of 15 residues. CDR3 region: CASSSSSGVMYEQYF. CDR3 nucleotide sequence: TGTGCCAGCAGTTCGTCCAGCGGGGTCATGTACGAGCAGTACTTC.

V is TRBV11-2 and J is TRBJ2-3; D gene ambiguous. The germline CDR1 and CDR2 sequences are SGHAT and FQNNGV. The V end lost 5 bases, the J end lost 1 base, and 13 bases lay between the germline ends. This CDR3 has 15 amino acids. This CDR3 reads CASSPYGQGTDTQYF. CDR3 sequence (DNA): TGTGCCAGCAGCCCTTACGGGCAAGGCACAGATACGCAGTATTTT. The variable domain in full, with the rest retrieved from reference TRBV11-2 and TRBJ2-3, is EAGVAQSPRYKIIEKRQSVAFWCNPISGHATLYWYQQILGQGPKLLIQFQNNGVVDDSQLPKDRFSAERLKGVDSTLKIQPAKLEDSAVYLCASSPYGQGTDTQYFGPGTRLTVL.

This chain joins TRBV4-3 and TRBJ2-3; D is tentatively TRBD1 or TRBD2 (5 bases each). V lost 3 bases, J lost 11 bases, and 18 bases lay in between. The germline CDR1 and CDR2 sequences are LGHNA and YSLEER. This CDR3 spans 14 amino acids. CDR3 in amino acids: CASSQGVGARRQYF. In nucleotides, the CDR3 is TGCGCCAGCAGCCAGGGGGTCGGGGCACGGAGGCAGTATTTT.

The CDR3 DNA reads TGTGCCACCAGCAGGAATAGCATTGCCGGGGAGCTGTTTTTT. As protein: CATSRNSIAGELFF. The rearrangement joins TRBV15 to TRBJ2-2; D remains ambiguous. V dropped 3 bases and J dropped 6 bases, with 11 bases sitting between them. From germline, CDR1 is LNHNV and CDR2 YYDKDF (reference sequence). The CDR3 extends over 14 amino acids.

This sequence joins TRBV7-2 and TRBJ1-4, with D uncertain. The germline gives CDR1 SGHTA, CDR2 FQGNSA. Trimming pared 0 bases from V and 0 bases from J, leaving 14 bases between. The CDR3 covers 18 residues. The CDR3 region is CASSLAPISVATNEKLFF. As DNA, the CDR3 is TGTGCCAGCAGCTTAGCCCCTATATCAGTTGCAACTAATGAAAAACTGTTTTTT.

The chain links TRBV19 to TRBJ1-2; the D gene is possibly TRBD1 (5 bases). Germline CDR1 LNHDA, CDR2 SQIVND (reference sequence). Between the trimmed V and J ends, which lost 9 bases and 3 bases, there was a span of 23 bases. The CDR3 sequence is 16 residues long. The CDR3 loop is CASARDPTQSDYGYTF. CDR3 in DNA: TGTGCCAGCGCAAGGGACCCTACTCAATCGGACTATGGCTACACCTTC.

With regard to this clone: At one end the junction does not follow the germline gene, possibly because of a read error. The rearrangement uses TRBV6-2 or TRBV6-3 and TRBJ2-3; 11 bases map to TRBD2. Germline loops: CDR1 MNHEY, CDR2 SVGEGT. CDR3 length: 18 amino acids. The CDR3 sequence is CASSHSRTSGPWTNTQYF. As DNA, the CDR3 is TGTGCCAGCAGTCACTCCCGGACTAGCGGGCCTTGGACGAATACGCAGTATTTT.

J is TRBJ1-5 and V is TRBV7-8, with 9 bases fitting TRBD1. Losses at the gene ends were 5 bases for V and 8 bases for J; bases not matched to a gene: 7. Germline V gene sequence: CDR1 SGHVS, CDR2 FQNEAQ. The CDR3 totals 14 residues. The CDR3 is CASSTGQGREPQHF. The CDR3 nucleotides are TGTGCCAGCAGCACGGGACAGGGCCGCGAGCCCCAGCATTTT.

This rearrangement joins TRBV6-5 to TRBJ1-3; no firm D call. Trimming left V 2 bases short and J 0 bases short, with 8 bases between. CDR1 and CDR2 (germline): MNHEY, SVGAGI. The CDR3 consists of 15 residues. The CDR3 bases are TGTGCCAGCAGTTACACAGCGGACTCTGGAAACACCATATATTTT. This translates into CASSYTADSGNTIYF.

The rearrangement links TRBV7-6 to TRBJ2-1; 9 bases align to TRBD1. V lost 2 bases to trimming and J lost 9 bases; unmatched junction nucleotides: 14. Germline CDR1 reads SGHVS; CDR2 reads FNYEAQ. CDR3 length: 17 amino acids. The CDR3 DNA reads as TGTGCCAGCAGCTTATTTATCCCGGACAGGGGTGTGACTGAGCAGTTCTTC. It codes for CASSLFIPDRGVTEQFF.

This clone was detected only a few times. This chain uses TRBV10-3 with TRBJ1-1; a possible D gene is TRBD1 (6 bases). Germline CDR1 and CDR2: ENHRY and SYGVKD. V was clipped by 5 bases and J by 4 bases, with 14 bases between them. CDR3 length: 14 amino acids. CDR3 in amino acids: CAISLPGVGTEAFF. For the CDR3, the DNA is TGTGCCATCAGTCTTCCAGGGGTGGGCACTGAAGCTTTCTTT.

The V call is TRBV11-1, the J call TRBJ2-7; TRBD2 might be the D (6 bases). Germline CDR1 and CDR2: SGHAT and FQDESV (reference sequence). V lost 5 bases, J lost 7 bases, and 24 bases lay in between. The CDR3 extends over 16 amino acids. CDR3 region: CASSARPGTHRKEQYF. CDR3 in DNA: TGTGCCAGCAGCGCGCGACCCGGGACTCACCGTAAGGAGCAGTACTTC.

The V call is TRBV5-5, the J call TRBJ2-3, with D possibly TRBD1 on 6 matching bases. V was trimmed by 5 bases and J by 0 bases, leaving 13 bases between them. This CDR3 comprises 15 residues. Germline CDR1 SGHKS, CDR2 YYEKEE (reference sequence). In nucleotides, the CDR3 is TGTGCCAGCAGTCTGGACAGTGTTAGCACAGATACGCAGTATTTT. It encodes CASSLDSVSTDTQYF.

The V call is TRBV6-5, the J call TRBJ2-3, with D possibly TRBD2 on 6 matching bases. The CDR3 runs to 12 residues. Germline lookup yields CDR1 MNHEY and CDR2 SVGAGI. V was shortened by 6 bases and J by 8 bases, with 12 bases between the two germline ends. The CDR3 sequence: CASRTGVGTQYF. CDR3 in DNA: TGTGCCAGCAGGACGGGAGTCGGTACGCAGTATTTT.

The CDR3 DNA sequence: TGCAGTGCTAGAGATGTGTACGAGCAGTACTTC. It yields the protein CSARDVYEQYF. J is TRBJ2-7 and V is TRBV20-1, with D unresolved. V gave up 0 bases and J gave up 4 bases, with 4 bases separating them. Per the germline V gene, CDR1 is DFQATT and CDR2 is SNEGSKA (reference sequence). CDR3 length: 11 amino acids.

The sample holds one count of this clone. This chain joins TRBV19 and TRBJ1-2; maybe TRBD1 (6 bases). In germline, CDR1 is LNHDA, CDR2 SQIVND (reference sequence). The CDR3 contains 10 residues. Between the trimmed V and J ends, which lost 10 bases and 6 bases, there was a span of 9 bases. This CDR3 reads CATWTDGYTF. The CDR3 DNA reads TGTGCCACTTGGACAGATGGCTACACCTTC.

This rearrangement joins TRBV7-9 to TRBJ1-3, with TRBD1 matching over 8 bases. The CDR3 has 17 amino acids. J lost 2 bases, V lost 3 bases, and 9 bases had no gene match. Germline lookup yields CDR1 SEHNR and CDR2 FQNEAQ (reference sequence). The DNA of the CDR3 is TGTGCCAGCAGCTTTCCGGACAGGGCTTTAGCTGGAAACACCATATATTTT. Translated: CASSFPDRALAGNTIYF.

This chain joins TRBV18 and TRBJ2-7; TRBD1 aligns across 9 bases. The CDR3 has 15 amino acids. The junction had 9 bases not matched to a gene; V was cut back by 3 bases and J by 6 bases. The germline V gene encodes CDR1 KGHSH and CDR2 LQKENI. CDR3 nucleotides: TGTGCCAGCTCACCCCTCGGGACAGGGAACGGCGAGCAGTACTTC. Its translation is CASSPLGTGNGEQYF.

This sequence joins TRBV30 and TRBJ2-7; unclear D gene. Per the germline V gene, CDR1 is GTSNPN and CDR2 is SVGIG (reference sequence). This CDR3 region has 11 residues. Trimming stripped 2 bases from V and 5 bases from J, with 7 bases between. The CDR3 bases are TGTGCCTGGAGTCCGAGCCACGAGCAGTACTTC. Protein: CAWSPSHEQYF.

The V call is TRBV5-6, the J call TRBJ1-2; no clear D gene. Germline CDR1 is SGHDT and CDR2 is YYEEEE. The CDR3 has 13 residues. With 7 bases removed from V and 5 bases from J, the gap between germline ends came to 15 bases. The CDR3 spells CASGRGRGYGYTF. The CDR3 DNA reads as TGTGCCAGCGGCCGAGGAAGAGGGTATGGCTACACCTTC.

V and J are TRBV5-1 and TRBJ1-1, with D maybe TRBD1 (5 bases). Germline CDR1 is SGHRS and CDR2 is YFSETQ. The CDR3 extends over 13 amino acids. Trimming removed 3 bases at V and 4 bases at J, with 10 bases between. DNA of the CDR3: TGCGCCAGCAGCTCCGTGGGGGGCACTGAAGCTTTCTTT. Amino acids: CASSSVGGTEAFF.

This chain connects TRBV11-3 to TRBJ1-2; D gene unclear. The CDR3 is 14 residues long. Trimming left V 4 bases short and J 4 bases short, with 13 bases between. Germline-derived CDR1 and CDR2 are SGHNT and YENEEA. The CDR3 DNA reads TGTGCCAGCAGCTCTCCCCCGGTTGTCTATGGCTACACCTTC. Protein sequence: CASSSPPVVYGYTF.

This sequence joins TRBV11-2 and TRBJ1-1; D gene unclear. The V end lost 5 bases, the J end lost 5 bases, and 15 bases lay between the germline ends. CDR1 and CDR2 (germline): SGHAT, FQNNGV. The CDR3 runs to 14 residues. This chain's CDR3 is CASSLRRARTEAFF. DNA of the CDR3: TGTGCCAGCAGCCTTCGTAGGGCGAGGACTGAAGCTTTCTTT.